A selection of T cell receptor beta chains follows, all from one sample in a study of PD-1 blockade in mismatch repair-deficient tumors. Profiled with immunoSEQ multiplex PCR; TCRdb holds only in-frame clones, not every one. The data show some 100,000 clones, 82% seen once. The source material was peripheral blood, sampled approximately 35 weeks after starting pembrolizumab. Receptor source: an adult with mismatch repair-deficient cancer. The CDR3 runs from the conserved cysteine through the conserved F or W.

>TRBV6-5|TRBJ2-1
CASSYGNEQFF
>TRBV11-3|TRBJ2-1
CASSLLSGSSYNEQFF
>TRBV19|TRBJ2-5
CASSMVAGPQETQYF
>TRBV6-5|TRBJ1-2
CASSFQGEWDGYTF
>TRBV6-5|TRBJ2-3
CASTPNQGWDTQYF
>TRBV5-5|TRBJ1-2
CASSFDQTRTYGYTF
>TRBV29-1|TRBJ2-7
CSVAITGFEQYF
>TRBV25-1|TRBJ2-7
CASRGLAGETYEQYF
>TRBV29-1|TRBJ1-2
CSVADGTGGEGYTF
>TRBV28|TRBJ1-2
CASLGTGIVYGYTF
>TRBV12-2|TRBJ2-5
CASRLADRGEQETQYF
>TRBV6-6|TRBJ2-3
CASGVSSGARTDTQYF
>TRBV30|TRBJ2-7
CAWNDRGSGEQYF
>TRBV6-5|TRBJ2-3
CASRSSGTGTDTQYF
>TRBV5-1|TRBJ1-1
CASSLVPSRYMMNTEAFF
>TRBV18|TRBJ1-5
CASSPQGAGSNQPQHF
>TRBV14|TRBJ1-1
CASSLMTGVTEAFF
>TRBV28|TRBJ2-5
CASSVGDRGLETQYF
>TRBV6-5|TRBJ1-5
CASQGPNQPQHF
>TRBV7-8|TRBJ1-2
CASSGQGNYGYTF
>TRBV7-9|TRBJ2-3
CASSLVSGRADTQYF
>TRBV29-1|TRBJ2-1
CSVERSSYNEQFF
>TRBV7-9|TRBJ2-7
CASSHPRGTIYEQYF
>TRBV28|TRBJ2-3
CASSLPTSRGHRTDTQYF
>TRBV5-6|TRBJ2-5
CASSGEEETQYF
>TRBV5-1|TRBJ2-7
CASSLVFGVNSYEQYF
>TRBV7-8|TRBJ2-7
CASSLGRETGGASVEQYF
>TRBV5-6|TRBJ2-3
CASSLGSGTAEAF
>TRBV6-1|TRBJ2-1
CASNVQAGQYNEQFF
>TRBV6-1|TRBJ2-2
CASSVGDRPNTGELFF
>TRBV6-5|TRBJ2-1
CASTRASGDEQFF
>TRBV11-3|TRBJ2-1
CASSLGGASGSWREQFF
>TRBV5-1|TRBJ1-2
CASSQWRGGYGYTF
>TRBV25-1|TRBJ2-3
CASSEVDRSRTDTQYF
>TRBV7-6|TRBJ2-1
CASSLGGRANEQFF
>TRBV10-2|TRBJ2-7
CASSFFEEGGYEQYF
>TRBV7-2|TRBJ1-2
CASSLTGEGYTF
>TRBV19|TRBJ1-5
CASTKQGSGQPQHF
>TRBV10-3|TRBJ1-5
CAISVGTGGNQPQHF
>TRBV27|TRBJ1-2
CASSPDGNYGYTF
>TRBV11-2|TRBJ1-4
CASSPPAASEKLFF
>TRBV28|TRBJ2-7
CASSLSGRNEQYF
>TRBV10-3|TRBJ2-7
CATNGEFSYEQYF
>TRBV7-2|TRBJ1-2
CASSLVQANYGYTF
>TRBV6-6|TRBJ2-1
CATFDGGRNTYNEQFF
>TRBV6-5|TRBJ2-3
CASSQTRDTDTQYF
>TRBV5-1|TRBJ2-4
CASSIGTSGKLAKNIQYF
>TRBV9|TRBJ2-7
CASSVGQGQYEQYF
>TRBV25-1|TRBJ2-2
CASSGPGWRTGELFF
>TRBV7-9|TRBJ2-3
CASSNRDTQYF